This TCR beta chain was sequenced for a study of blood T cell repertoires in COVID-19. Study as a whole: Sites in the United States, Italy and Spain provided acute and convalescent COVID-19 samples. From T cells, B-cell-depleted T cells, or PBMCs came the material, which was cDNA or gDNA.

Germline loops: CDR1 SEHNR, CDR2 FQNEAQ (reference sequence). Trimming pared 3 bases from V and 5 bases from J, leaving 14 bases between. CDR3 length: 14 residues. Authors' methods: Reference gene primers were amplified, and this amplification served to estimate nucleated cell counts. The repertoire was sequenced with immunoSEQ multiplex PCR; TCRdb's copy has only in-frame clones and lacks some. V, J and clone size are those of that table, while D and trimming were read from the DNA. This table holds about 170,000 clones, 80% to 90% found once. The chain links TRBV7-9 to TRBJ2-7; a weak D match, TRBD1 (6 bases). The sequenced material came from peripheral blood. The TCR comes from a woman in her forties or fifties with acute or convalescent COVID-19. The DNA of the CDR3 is TGTGCCAGCAGCTTCGCAGGGGCGGTCCACGAGCAGTACTTC. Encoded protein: CASSFAGAVHEQYF.